What follows are 10 T cell receptor beta chains derived from one specimen sequenced in a study of blood T cell repertoires in COVID-19. The data were produced by immunoSEQ multiplex PCR, yet TCRdb's version contains in-frame clones alone and is incomplete. The data show fewer than 120,000 clones, approximately 82% seen once. Sequenced: peripheral blood. These receptors were collected from a woman aged 80 or over with acute or convalescent COVID-19.

The genes are TRBV5-4 and TRBJ1-5, with D hard to call. Germline V CDR1 and CDR2: SGHNT, YYREEE (reference sequence). The CDR3 contains 14 residues. The V end lost 0 bases, the J end lost 0 bases, and 4 bases lay between the germline ends. The CDR3 region is CASSLAHSNQPQHF. CDR3 sequence (DNA): TGTGCCAGCAGCTTGGCCCATAGCAATCAGCCCCAGCATTTT.

The V gene is TRBV6-1, the J gene TRBJ1-2; TRBD1 agrees at 7 bases. Per the germline V gene, CDR1 is MNHNS and CDR2 is SASEGT. J gave up 5 bases and V 1 base, and 4 bases lay outside the gene matches. CDR3 size: 14 residues. The CDR3 nucleotides read TGTGCCAGCAGTGAAGAAATCAGGGGGTATGGCTACACCTTC. It translates to CASSEEIRGYGYTF.

The gene calls are TRBV4-1 and TRBJ2-3; 13 bases line up with TRBD2. J gave up 2 bases and V 5 bases, and 4 bases lay outside the gene matches. The CDR3 extends over 16 amino acids. Looked up from germline, CDR1 is MGHRA and CDR2 is YSYEKL. The CDR3 DNA reads as TGCGCCAGCAGCATGGGACTAGCGGGATCCACAGATACGCAGTATTTT. Amino acids: CASSMGLAGSTDTQYF.

This clone occurred once. V usage is TRBV10-3 and J usage is TRBJ2-2; possible D gene TRBD1, 7 bases. Per germline, CDR1 ENHRY and CDR2 SYGVKD. Trimming took off 3 bases at V and 5 bases at J, with 13 bases between the two ends. The CDR3 length is 15 residues. The CDR3 region is CAISDRGAPTGELFF. In nucleotides, the CDR3 is TGTGCCATCAGTGACAGGGGGGCGCCGACCGGGGAGCTGTTTTTT.

The chain is built from TRBV5-4 and TRBJ2-3; a weak D match, TRBD1 (5 bases). Trimming cost V 1 base and J 0 bases, with 6 bases left between them. The CDR3 totals 14 residues. Germline values: CDR1 SGHNT, CDR2 YYREEE (reference sequence). CDR3 bases: TGTGCCAGCAGCTTGAAGGGGAGCACAGATACGCAGTATTTT. This gives the protein CASSLKGSTDTQYF.

The rearrangement uses TRBV2 and TRBJ2-3, with no clear D. V gave up 11 bases and J gave up 0 bases, with 12 bases separating them. The CDR3 covers 13 residues. CDR1 SNHLY and CDR2 FYNNEI come from the germline V gene. The CDR3 DNA is TGTGCCGTACGACTTACTAGCACAGATACGCAGTATTTT. It yields the protein CAVRLTSTDTQYF.

This sequence joins TRBV5-8 and TRBJ2-5; 7 bases map to TRBD1. The V gene end was trimmed by 4 bases and the J gene end by 5 bases; junction bases not matched to a gene: 5. Germline values: CDR1 SGHTS, CDR2 YDEGEE. CDR3 length: 13 residues. CDR3 region: CASSQGQMETQYF. The CDR3, as DNA: TGTGCCAGCAGCCAGGGACAGATGGAGACCCAGTACTTC.

The chain carries TRBV19 and TRBJ1-1, with D tentatively TRBD1 (6 bases). Germline V gene lookup returns CDR1 LNHDA and CDR2 SQIVND (reference sequence). The CDR3 contains 14 residues. Between the trimmed V and J ends, which lost 3 bases and 4 bases, there was a span of 12 bases. The CDR3 coding sequence is TGTGCCAGTAGTATCAGAACAGGGTCCACTGAAGCTTTCTTT. It encodes CASSIRTGSTEAFF.

The chain recombines TRBV18 with TRBJ2-7, with TRBD2 matching over 9 bases. With V trimmed by 1 base and J by 0 bases, 4 bases remained unmatched. Germline assignment: CDR1 KGHSH and CDR2 LQKENI. The CDR3 has 16 amino acids. The DNA of the CDR3 is TGTGCCAGCTCACCACGCCTAGCGGGAAGCTCCTACGAGCAGTACTTC. Its translation is CASSPRLAGSSYEQYF.

V and J are TRBV11-2 and TRBJ2-5, with a tentative D call TRBD2 (5 bases). The CDR3 consists of 15 residues. Germline assignment: CDR1 SGHAT and CDR2 FQNNGV. The V gene lost 5 bases and the J gene lost 1 base, with 14 bases spanning the gap. CDR3 region: CASSPRGLFQETQYF. CDR3 in DNA: TGTGCCAGCAGCCCCCGCGGACTGTTCCAAGAGACCCAGTACTTC.